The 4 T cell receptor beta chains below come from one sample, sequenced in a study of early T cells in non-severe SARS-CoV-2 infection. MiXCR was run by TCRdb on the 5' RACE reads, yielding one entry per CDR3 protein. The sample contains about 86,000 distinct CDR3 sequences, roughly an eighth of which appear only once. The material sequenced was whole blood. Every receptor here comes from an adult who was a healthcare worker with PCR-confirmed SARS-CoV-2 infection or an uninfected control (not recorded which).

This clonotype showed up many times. In DNA, the CDR3 is TGTGCCAGCAGCTCGACCGGGACCCATGGGGAGCAGTACTTC. Its protein product is CASSSTGTHGEQYF. The chain combines TRBV7-6 with TRBJ2-7; TRBD1 or TRBD2 may be the D gene (5 bases each). CDR1 SGHVS and CDR2 FNYEAQ come from the germline V gene. V was shortened by 4 bases and J by 7 bases, with 17 bases between the two germline ends. The CDR3 consists of 14 residues.

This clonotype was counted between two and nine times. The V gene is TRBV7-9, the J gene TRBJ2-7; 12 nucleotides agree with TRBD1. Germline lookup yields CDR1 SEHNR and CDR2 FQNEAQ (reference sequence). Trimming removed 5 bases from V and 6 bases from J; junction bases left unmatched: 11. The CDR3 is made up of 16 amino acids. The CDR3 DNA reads TGTGCCAGCAGCCCTAGCGGGGACAGGGGGCTCTTCGAGCAGTACTTC. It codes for CASSPSGDRGLFEQYF.

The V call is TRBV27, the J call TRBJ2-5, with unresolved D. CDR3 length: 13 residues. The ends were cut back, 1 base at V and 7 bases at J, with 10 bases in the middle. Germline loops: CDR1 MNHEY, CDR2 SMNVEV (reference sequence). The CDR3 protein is CASSLYPSSTQYF. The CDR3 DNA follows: TGTGCCAGCAGTTTATATCCCTCGTCGACCCAGTACTTC.

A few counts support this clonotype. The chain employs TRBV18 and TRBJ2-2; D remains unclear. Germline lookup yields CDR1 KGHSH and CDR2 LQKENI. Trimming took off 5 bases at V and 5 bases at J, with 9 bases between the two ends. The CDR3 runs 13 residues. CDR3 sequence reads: CASSTDLTGELFF. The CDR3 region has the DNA TGTGCCAGCTCAACGGACCTGACCGGGGAGCTGTTTTTT.